This TCR beta chain was observed in a study of T-cell memory formation after mild COVID-19. Study outcomes and limitations: Contracting clones from day 15 to 85 had balanced CD4/CD8; later expanders favoured CD4+.

There are 12 residues in the CDR3. Trimming removed 1 base at V and 3 bases at J, with 7 bases between. The germline V gene has CDR1 DFQATT and CDR2 SNEGSKA (reference sequence). Turning to this clonotype: Antigen specificity is unknown.

TCRdb re-called the 5' RACE reads through MiXCR, storing one row per CDR3 protein. The repertoire consists of some 340,000 distinct CDR3 sequences, with 10% to 15% occurring once and the leading ten covering 20% to 25%. The source material was PBMCs or a T cell subset sorted from them (not recorded which). This TCR was recovered from a man between 18 and 35 years old who had mild COVID-19 (a few samples of this study predate the infection). Cell type and time point are not known. The genes are TRBV20-1 and TRBJ2-7; D is perhaps TRBD1 (5 bases). CDR3 bases: TGCAGTGCTAGAGGACAGATCTACGAGCAGTACGTC. Translating gives CSARGQIYEQYV.